The clone carrying this TCR beta chain was counted only a few times. Its cognate antigen is unknown. Treatment: approximately 10-day PBMC culture with coronavirus spike peptide pools or control peptides (ViraFEST assay). This record comes from a study of vaccination and CD4 T cells after COVID-19. Overall study: Nasal swab PCR identified SARS-CoV-2 in the convalescent patients, of whom roughly nine were mild and one severe. Cells were stimulated with overlapping spike peptides from SARS-CoV-2, HCoV-NL63, HCoV-OC43 and HCoV-229E. Convalescents were six males and four females, two of them Hispanic.

Germline V CDR1 and CDR2: SGHRS, YFSETQ. The CDR3 loop spans 15 amino acids. J was trimmed by 3 bases and V by 4 bases; bases with no gene match: 9. Oncomine TCR Beta short-read sequencing was applied to DNA from cultured CD4+ T cells. Genomic DNA was taken out of cultured CD4+ T cells by extraction. Via MiXCR, TCRdb re-called the PCR reads, giving one row per CDR3 protein. This table has just over 20,000 distinct CDR3 sequences, about 48% appearing once. The receptor was derived from a human donor who had recovered from COVID-19. This chain connects TRBV5-1 to TRBJ2-7; TRBD1 matches 8 bases. Material: CD4+ T cells from blood, cultured in vitro. The CDR3 bases are TGCGCCAGCAGCCGGACCGGTGGACAGGGCTACGAGCAGTACTTC. This translates into CASSRTGGQGYEQYF.